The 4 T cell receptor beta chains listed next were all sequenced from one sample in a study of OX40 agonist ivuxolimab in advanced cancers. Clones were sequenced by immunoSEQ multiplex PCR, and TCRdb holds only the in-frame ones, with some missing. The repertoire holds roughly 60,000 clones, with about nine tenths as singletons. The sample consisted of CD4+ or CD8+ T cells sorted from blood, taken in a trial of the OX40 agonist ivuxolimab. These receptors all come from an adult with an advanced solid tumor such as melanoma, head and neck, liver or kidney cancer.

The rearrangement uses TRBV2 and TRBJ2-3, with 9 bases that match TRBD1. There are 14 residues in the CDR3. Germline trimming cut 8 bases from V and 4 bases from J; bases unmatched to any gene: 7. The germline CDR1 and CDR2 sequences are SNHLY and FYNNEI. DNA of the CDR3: TGTGCCAGCGTGGGGGACAGGGAGGCAGATACGCAGTATTTT. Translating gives CASVGDREADTQYF.

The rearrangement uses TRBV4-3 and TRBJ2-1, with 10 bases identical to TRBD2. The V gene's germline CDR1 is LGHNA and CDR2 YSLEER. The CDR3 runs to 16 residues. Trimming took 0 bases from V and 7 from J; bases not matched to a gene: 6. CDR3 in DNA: TGCGCCAGCAGCCAAGAGTGGCTAGCGGGAGTGAATGAGCAGTTCTTC. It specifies CASSQEWLAGVNEQFF.

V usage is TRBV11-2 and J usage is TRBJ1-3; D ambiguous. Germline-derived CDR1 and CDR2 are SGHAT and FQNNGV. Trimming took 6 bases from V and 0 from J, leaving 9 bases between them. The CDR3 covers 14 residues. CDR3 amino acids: CASSQTASGNTIYF. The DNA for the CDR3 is TGTGCCAGCAGTCAAACAGCCTCTGGAAACACCATATATTTT.

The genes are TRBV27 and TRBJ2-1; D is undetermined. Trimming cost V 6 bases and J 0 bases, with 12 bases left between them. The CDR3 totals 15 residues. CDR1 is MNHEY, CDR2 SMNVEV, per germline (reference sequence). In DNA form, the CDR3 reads TGTGCCAGCAGGCGATTTCCGAGCTCCTACAATGAGCAGTTCTTC. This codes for CASRRFPSSYNEQFF.